Here is one TCR beta chain with its context. Its antigen is unidentified. TCRdb re-analysed the 5' RACE reads in MiXCR, keeping a single row per CDR3 protein. The sample has more than 300,000 distinct CDR3 sequences, approximately 15% seen once. The source of the sample is a study of T-cell memory formation after mild COVID-19. Study results and limitations: Day 15 to 85 contractors were CD4/CD8 balanced; later expanders leaned CD4+.

Trimming removed 5 bases from V and 4 bases from J, with 10 bases in between. The CDR3 runs 13 residues. CDR1 and CDR2 from the germline V gene are SGHRS and YFSETQ. Specimen: PBMCs or a T cell subset sorted from them (not recorded which). This chain connects TRBV5-1 to TRBJ2-1, with D possibly TRBD1 on 5 matching bases. This sequence originates from a man aged 18 to 29 who had mild COVID-19 (a few samples of this study predate the infection). Cell type and time point are not known. CDR3 nucleotides: TGCGCCAGCAGGACAACAGGTTACAATGAGCAGTTCTTC. It is translated as CASRTTGYNEQFF.